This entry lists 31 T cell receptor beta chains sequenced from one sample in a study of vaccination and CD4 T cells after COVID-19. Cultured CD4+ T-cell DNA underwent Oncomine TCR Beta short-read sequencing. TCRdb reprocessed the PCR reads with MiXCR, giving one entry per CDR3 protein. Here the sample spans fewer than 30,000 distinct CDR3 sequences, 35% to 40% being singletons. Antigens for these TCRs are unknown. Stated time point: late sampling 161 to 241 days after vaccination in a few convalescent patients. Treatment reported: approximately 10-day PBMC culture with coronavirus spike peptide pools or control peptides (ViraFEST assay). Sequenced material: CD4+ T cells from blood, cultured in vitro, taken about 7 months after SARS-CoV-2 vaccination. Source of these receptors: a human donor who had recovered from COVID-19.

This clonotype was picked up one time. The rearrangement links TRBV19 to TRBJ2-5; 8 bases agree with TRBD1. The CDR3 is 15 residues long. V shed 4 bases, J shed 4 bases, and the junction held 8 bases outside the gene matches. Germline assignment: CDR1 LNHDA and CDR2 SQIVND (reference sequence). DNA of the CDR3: TGTGCCAGTAGTACCGGACAGGGTAATGGAGAGACCCAGTACTTC. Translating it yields CASSTGQGNGETQYF. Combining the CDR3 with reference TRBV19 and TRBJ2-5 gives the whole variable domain DGGITQSPKYLFRKEGQNVTLSCEQNLNHDAMYWYRQDPGQGLRLIYYSQIVNDFQKGDIAEGYSVSREKKESFPLTVTSAQKNPTAFYLCASSTGQGNGETQYFGPGTRLLVL.

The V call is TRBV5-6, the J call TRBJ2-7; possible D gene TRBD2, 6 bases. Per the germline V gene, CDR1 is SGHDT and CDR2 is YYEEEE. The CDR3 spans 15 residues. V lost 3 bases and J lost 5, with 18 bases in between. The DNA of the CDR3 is TGTGCCAGCAGCTCCCCCGGGACCCCGGGGGACGAGCAGTACTTC. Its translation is CASSSPGTPGDEQYF. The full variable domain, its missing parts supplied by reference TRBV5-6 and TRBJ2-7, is DAGVTQSPTHLIKTRGQQVTLRCSPKSGHDTVSWYQQALGQGPQFIFQYYEEEERQRGNFPDRFSGHQFPNYSSELNVNALLLGDSALYLCASSSPGTPGDEQYFGPGTRLTVT.

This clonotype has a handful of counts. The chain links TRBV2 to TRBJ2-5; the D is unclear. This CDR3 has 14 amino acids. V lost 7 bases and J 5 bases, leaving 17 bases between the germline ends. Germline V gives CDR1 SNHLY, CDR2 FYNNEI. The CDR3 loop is CASTMAVVGETQYF. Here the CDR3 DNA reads TGTGCCAGCACGATGGCGGTGGTCGGGGAGACCCAGTACTTC.

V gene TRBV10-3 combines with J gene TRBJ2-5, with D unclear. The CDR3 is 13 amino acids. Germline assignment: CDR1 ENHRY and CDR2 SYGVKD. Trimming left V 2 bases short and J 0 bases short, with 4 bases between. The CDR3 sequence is CAISEGDQETQYF. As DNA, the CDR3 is TGTGCCATCAGTGAGGGGGACCAAGAGACCCAGTACTTC.

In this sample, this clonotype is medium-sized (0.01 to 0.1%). CDR3 protein: CASSPSGRARGEQFF. CDR3 sequence (DNA): TGTGCCAGCAGCCCTAGCGGGAGGGCCCGCGGTGAGCAGTTCTTC. The rearrangement joins TRBV7-8 to TRBJ2-1; the match to TRBD2 covers 12 bases. V shed 5 bases, J shed 9 bases, and the junction held 8 bases outside the gene matches. Germline V gives CDR1 SGHVS, CDR2 FQNEAQ. The CDR3 runs to 15 residues.

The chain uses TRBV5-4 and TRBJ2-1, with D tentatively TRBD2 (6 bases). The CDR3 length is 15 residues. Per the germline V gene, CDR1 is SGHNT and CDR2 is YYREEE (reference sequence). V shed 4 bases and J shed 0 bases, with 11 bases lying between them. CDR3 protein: CASSIGLLSYNEQFF. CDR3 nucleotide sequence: TGTGCCAGCAGCATAGGACTACTCTCCTACAATGAGCAGTTCTTC. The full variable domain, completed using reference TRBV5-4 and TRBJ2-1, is ETGVTQSPTHLIKTRGQQVTLRCSSQSGHNTVSWYQQALGQGPQFIFQYYREEENGRGNFPPRFSGLQFPNYSSELNVNALELDDSALYLCASSIGLLSYNEQFFGPGTRLTVL.

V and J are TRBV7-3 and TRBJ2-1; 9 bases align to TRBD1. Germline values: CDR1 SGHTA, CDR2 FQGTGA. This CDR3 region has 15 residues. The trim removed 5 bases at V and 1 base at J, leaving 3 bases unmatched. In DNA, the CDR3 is TGTGCCAGCAGCCTCGACAGGGGGTCCTACAATGAGCAGTTCTTC. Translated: CASSLDRGSYNEQFF.

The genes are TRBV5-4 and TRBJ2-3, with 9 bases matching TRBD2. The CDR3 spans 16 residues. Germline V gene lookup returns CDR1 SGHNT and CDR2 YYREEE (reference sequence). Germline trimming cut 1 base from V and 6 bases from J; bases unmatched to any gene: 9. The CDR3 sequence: CASSLRLAEEVDTQYF. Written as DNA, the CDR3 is TGTGCCAGCAGCTTGCGACTAGCGGAGGAGGTGGATACGCAGTATTTT.

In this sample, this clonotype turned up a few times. CDR3 sequence: CSAREGGLSNQPQHF. CDR3 nucleotides: TGCAGTGCCCGAGAGGGGGGCCTTAGCAATCAGCCCCAGCATTTT. The gene calls are TRBV20-1 and TRBJ1-5; maybe TRBD1 (6 bases). The germline V and J ends were trimmed by 6 bases and 0 bases, with 15 bases remaining between them. The CDR3 consists of 15 residues. Germline values: CDR1 DFQATT, CDR2 SNEGSKA (reference sequence).

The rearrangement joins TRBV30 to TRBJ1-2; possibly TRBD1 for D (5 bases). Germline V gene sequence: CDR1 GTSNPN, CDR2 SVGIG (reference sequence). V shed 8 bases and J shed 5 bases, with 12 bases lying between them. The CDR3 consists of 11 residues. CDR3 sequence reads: CAQTEPYGYTF. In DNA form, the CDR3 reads TGTGCCCAGACAGAACCTTATGGCTACACCTTC.

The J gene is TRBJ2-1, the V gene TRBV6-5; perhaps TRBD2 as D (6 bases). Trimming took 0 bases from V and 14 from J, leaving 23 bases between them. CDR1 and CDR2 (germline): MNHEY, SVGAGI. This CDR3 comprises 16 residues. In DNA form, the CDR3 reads TGTGCCAGCAGTTACTCGTTGGCAGACCTGGGGGGAATCGAGTTCTTC. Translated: CASSYSLADLGGIEFF.

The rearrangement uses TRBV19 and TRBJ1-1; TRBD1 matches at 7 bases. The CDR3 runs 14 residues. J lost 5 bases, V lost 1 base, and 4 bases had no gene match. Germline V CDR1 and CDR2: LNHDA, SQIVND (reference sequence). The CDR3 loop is CASSIGTGATEAFF. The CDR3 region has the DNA TGTGCCAGTAGTATAGGTACAGGGGCAACTGAAGCTTTCTTT.

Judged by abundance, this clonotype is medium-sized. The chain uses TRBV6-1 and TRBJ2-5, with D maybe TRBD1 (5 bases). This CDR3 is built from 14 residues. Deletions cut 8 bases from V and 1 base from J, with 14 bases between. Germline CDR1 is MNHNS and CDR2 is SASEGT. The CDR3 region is CASLRRQTQETQYF. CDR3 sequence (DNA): TGTGCCAGCCTACGGCGACAGACCCAAGAGACCCAGTACTTC.

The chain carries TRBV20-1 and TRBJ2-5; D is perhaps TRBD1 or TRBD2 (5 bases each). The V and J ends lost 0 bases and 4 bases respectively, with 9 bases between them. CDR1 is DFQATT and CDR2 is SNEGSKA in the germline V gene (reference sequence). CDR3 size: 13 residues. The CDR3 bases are TGCAGTGCTAGAGATCCCGGGGCAGAGACCCAGTACTTC. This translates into CSARDPGAETQYF.

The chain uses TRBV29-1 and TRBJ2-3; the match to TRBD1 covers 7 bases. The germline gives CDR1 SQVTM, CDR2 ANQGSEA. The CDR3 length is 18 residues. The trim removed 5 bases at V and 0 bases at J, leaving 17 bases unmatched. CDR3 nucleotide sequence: TGCAGCGTTCACACCCCGGGACAGCACGCTACTAGCACAGATACGCAGTATTTT. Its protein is CSVHTPGQHATSTDTQYF.

In DNA, the CDR3 is TGTGCCAGCAGCTTAAACGGCGGGGATACTGAAGCTTTCTTT. Residues: CASSLNGGDTEAFF. V and J are TRBV11-3 and TRBJ1-1; D gene uncertain. The length of the CDR3 is 14 residues. Germline CDR1 reads SGHNT; CDR2 reads YENEEA. V lost 2 bases, J lost 5 bases, and 12 bases lay in between.

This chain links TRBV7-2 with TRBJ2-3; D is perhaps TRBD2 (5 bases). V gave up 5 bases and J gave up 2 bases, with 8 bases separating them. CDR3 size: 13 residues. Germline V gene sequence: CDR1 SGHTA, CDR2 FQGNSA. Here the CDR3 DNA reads TGTGCCAGCAGCAGGAGGATCACAGATACGCAGTATTTT. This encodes CASSRRITDTQYF.

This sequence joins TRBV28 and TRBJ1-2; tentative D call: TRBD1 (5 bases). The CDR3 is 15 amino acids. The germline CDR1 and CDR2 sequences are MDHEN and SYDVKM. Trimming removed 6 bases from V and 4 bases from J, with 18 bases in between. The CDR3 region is CASSKGPGVPYGYTF. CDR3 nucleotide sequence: TGTGCCAGCAGCAAGGGGCCCGGGGTGCCCTATGGCTACACCTTC.

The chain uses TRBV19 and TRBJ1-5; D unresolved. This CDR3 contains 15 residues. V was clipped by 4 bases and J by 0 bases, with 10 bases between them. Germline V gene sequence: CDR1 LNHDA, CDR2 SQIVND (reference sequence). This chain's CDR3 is CASSRVLDSNQPQHF. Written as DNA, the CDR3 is TGTGCCAGTAGTAGGGTCCTCGATAGCAATCAGCCCCAGCATTTT.

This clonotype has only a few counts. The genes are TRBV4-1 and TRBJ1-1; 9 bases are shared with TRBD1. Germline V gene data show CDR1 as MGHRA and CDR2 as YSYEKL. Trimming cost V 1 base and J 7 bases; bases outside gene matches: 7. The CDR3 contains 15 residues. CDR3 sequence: CASSQADVTGGEAFF. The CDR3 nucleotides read TGCGCCAGCAGCCAAGCCGACGTGACAGGGGGTGAAGCTTTCTTT.

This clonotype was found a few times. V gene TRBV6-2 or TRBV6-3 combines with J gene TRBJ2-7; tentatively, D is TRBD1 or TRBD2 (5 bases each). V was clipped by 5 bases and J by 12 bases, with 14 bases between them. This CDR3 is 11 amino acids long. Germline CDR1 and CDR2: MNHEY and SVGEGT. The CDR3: CASSREGVAYF. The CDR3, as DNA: TGTGCCAGCAGTCGGGAAGGGGTAGCGTACTTC.

CDR3 sequence (DNA): TGTGCCAGCAGCCAAGCAAGGGCCAGGTCCTACGAGCAGTACTTC. Its protein product is CASSQARARSYEQYF. This sequence joins TRBV28 and TRBJ2-7; D gene ambiguous. V lost 6 bases and J lost 1, with 16 bases in between. The length of the CDR3 is 15 residues. Looked up from germline, CDR1 is MDHEN and CDR2 is SYDVKM.

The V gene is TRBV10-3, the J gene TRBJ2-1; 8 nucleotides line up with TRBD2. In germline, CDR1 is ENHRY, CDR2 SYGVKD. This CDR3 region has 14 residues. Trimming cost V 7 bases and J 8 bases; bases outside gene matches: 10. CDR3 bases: TGTGCCATCAAGGTAGGAGCGGGAGCAGATGAGCAGTTCTTC. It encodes CAIKVGAGADEQFF.

CDR3 sequence: CASSPNGGDRTEAFF. Here the CDR3 DNA reads TGTGCCAGCAGCCCAAATGGGGGGGATCGCACTGAAGCTTTCTTT. The genes are TRBV6-1 and TRBJ1-1; possible D gene TRBD1, 5 bases. The germline CDR1 and CDR2 sequences are MNHNS and SASEGT. V was cut by 6 bases and J by 4 bases, with 18 bases left in between. The CDR3 runs to 15 residues.

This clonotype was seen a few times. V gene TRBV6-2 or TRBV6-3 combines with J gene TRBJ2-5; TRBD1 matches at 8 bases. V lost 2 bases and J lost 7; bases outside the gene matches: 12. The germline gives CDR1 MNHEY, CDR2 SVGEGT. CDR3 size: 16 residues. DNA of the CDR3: TGTGCCAGCAGTTACCGACGGACAGGGCGAGGCGGGACCCAGTACTTC. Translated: CASSYRRTGRGGTQYF.

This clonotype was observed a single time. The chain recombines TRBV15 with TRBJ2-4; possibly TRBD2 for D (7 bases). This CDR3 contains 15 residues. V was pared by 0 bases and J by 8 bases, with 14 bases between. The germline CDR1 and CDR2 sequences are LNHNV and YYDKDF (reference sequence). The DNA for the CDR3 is TGTGCCACCAGCAGAGATGGGGGCGGGAGCGACATTCAGTACTTC. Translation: CATSRDGGGSDIQYF.

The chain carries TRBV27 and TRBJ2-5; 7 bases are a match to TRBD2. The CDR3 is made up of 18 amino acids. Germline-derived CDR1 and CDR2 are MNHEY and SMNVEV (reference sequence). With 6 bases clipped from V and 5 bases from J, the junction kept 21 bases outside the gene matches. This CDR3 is CASRSLFREKRDTETQYF. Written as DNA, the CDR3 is TGTGCCAGCAGATCGCTATTCCGAGAGAAGCGGGATACGGAGACCCAGTACTTC.

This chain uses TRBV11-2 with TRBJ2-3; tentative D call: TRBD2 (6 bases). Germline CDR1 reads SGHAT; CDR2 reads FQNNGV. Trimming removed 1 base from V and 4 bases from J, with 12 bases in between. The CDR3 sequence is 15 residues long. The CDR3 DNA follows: TGTGCCAGCAGCTTAGCGGGAGCTTTGCCAGATACGCAGTATTTT. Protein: CASSLAGALPDTQYF.

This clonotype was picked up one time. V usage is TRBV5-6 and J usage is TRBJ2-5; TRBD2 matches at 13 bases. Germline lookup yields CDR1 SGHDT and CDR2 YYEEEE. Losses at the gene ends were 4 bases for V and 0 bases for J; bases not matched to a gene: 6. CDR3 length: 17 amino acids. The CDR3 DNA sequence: TGTGCCAGCAGCCCCGGACTAGCGGGAGCGAACCAAGAGACCCAGTACTTC. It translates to CASSPGLAGANQETQYF.

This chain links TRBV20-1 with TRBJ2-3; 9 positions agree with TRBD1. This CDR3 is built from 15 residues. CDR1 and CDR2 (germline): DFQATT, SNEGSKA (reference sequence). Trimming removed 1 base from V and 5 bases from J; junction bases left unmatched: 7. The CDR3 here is CSARVPGQGVDTQYF. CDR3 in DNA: TGCAGTGCTAGAGTCCCGGGACAGGGTGTAGATACGCAGTATTTT.

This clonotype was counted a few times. The CDR3 is CASSLRPGLPSQETQYF. Written as DNA, the CDR3 is TGTGCCAGCAGCCTAAGACCGGGACTCCCTTCACAAGAGACCCAGTACTTC. The chain combines TRBV7-3 with TRBJ2-5; possible D gene TRBD2, 6 bases. V shed 5 bases and J shed 2 bases, with 21 bases lying between them. This CDR3 has 17 residues. Germline V gives CDR1 SGHTA, CDR2 FQGTGA.